The rows below give T cell receptor beta chains drawn from one sample of a study of cytomegalovirus exposure and HLA in healthy donors. Sequenced by immunoSEQ multiplex PCR; TCRdb stores in-frame clones only, minus some. Of under 300,000 clones listed, 90% are singletons. The material sequenced was PBMCs. The receptors derive from a woman younger than 30 in good health and CMV-seronegative. Both conserved end residues are part of each CDR3. A D gene is named only where the DNA matches it firmly. The size entry is marked missing in some rows and otherwise reads once, few, many or a size class.

D	V	J	size	CDR3	DNA
TRBD1	TRBV6-5	TRBJ1-1	NA	CASSSVGQGGLGAFF	TGTGCCAGCAGTTCCGTCGGACAGGGAGGTTTGGGGGCTTTCTTT
NA	TRBV6-5	TRBJ2-2	NA	CASRNTNTGELFF	TGTGCCAGCAGAAACACGAACACCGGGGAGCTGTTTTTT
TRBD2	TRBV10-2	TRBJ2-5	NA	CASSESGEGLQETQYF	TGCGCCAGCAGTGAGTCCGGGGAGGGCCTACAAGAGACCCAGTACTTC
NA	TRBV7-9	TRBJ1-1	NA	CASSPSGGTEAFF	TGTGCCAGCAGCCCGTCCGGTGGCACTGAAGCTTTCTTT
TRBD2	TRBV27	TRBJ2-1	NA	CASSLETSGGPYNEQFF	TGTGCCAGCAGTTTGGAGACTAGCGGGGGCCCGTACAATGAGCAGTTCTTC
TRBD2	TRBV7-2	TRBJ2-1	NA	CASRPLAGTNEQFF	TGTGCCAGCAGGCCTCTAGCGGGCACCAATGAGCAGTTCTTC
NA	TRBV9	TRBJ2-3	NA	CASSPDWVGTDTQYF	TGTGCCAGCAGCCCAGACTGGGTGGGCACAGATACGCAGTATTTT
TRBD1	TRBV5-1	TRBJ1-1	once	CASSTGTGSTEAFF	TGCGCCAGCAGCACCGGGACAGGGAGCACTGAAGCTTTCTTT
TRBD1	TRBV6-5	TRBJ1-4	NA	CASSSGGFEKLFF	TGTGCCAGCAGTTCAGGGGGCTTCGAAAAACTGTTTTTT
NA	TRBV6-5	TRBJ2-5	NA	CATKSRRETQYF	TGTGCCACCAAGTCCCGGCGGGAGACCCAGTACTTC
TRBD2	TRBV15	TRBJ2-2	NA	CATSRGELAGPANTGELFF	TGTGCCACCAGCAGAGGTGAACTAGCGGGGCCGGCGAACACCGGGGAGCTGTTTTTT
TRBD1	TRBV6-6	TRBJ2-4	NA	CASSHRDRRDIQYF	TGTGCCAGCAGTCACCGGGACAGACGGGACATTCAGTACTTC
NA	TRBV5-4	TRBJ2-2	NA	CATRTANTGELFF	TGTGCCACCAGGACAGCCAACACCGGGGAGCTGTTTTTT
NA	TRBV7-9	TRBJ1-2	NA	CASSLVSGQSYGYTF	TGTGCCAGCAGCTTAGTTTCGGGACAAAGCTATGGCTACACCTTC
NA	TRBV7-8	TRBJ2-3	NA	CASSRENSDTQYF	TGTGCCAGCAGCCGCGAAAACTCCGATACGCAGTATTTT
NA	TRBV5-1	TRBJ2-1	NA	CASSYQGSLNNEQFF	TGCGCCAGCAGCTATCAGGGGTCGCTAAACAATGAGCAGTTCTTC
TRBD2	TRBV11-2	TRBJ2-1	NA	CASSLGDYLSEQFF	TGTGCCAGCAGCTTAGGGGACTACCTCTCCGAGCAGTTCTTC
NA	TRBV7-2	TRBJ1-6	NA	CASSLNFRGAMAPLHF	TGTGCCAGCAGCTTAAATTTTCGGGGGGCGATGGCACCCCTCCACTTT
NA	TRBV7-6	TRBJ2-2	NA	CASSPRGQNTGELFF	TGTGCCAGCAGCCCCAGGGGACAGAACACCGGGGAGCTGTTTTTT
NA	TRBV2	TRBJ2-7	NA	CASRGTAVAYEQYF	TGTGCCAGCAGGGGGACTGCAGTGGCCTACGAGCAGTACTTC
TRBD2	TRBV11-2	TRBJ2-3	NA	CASSGLAGGADTQYF	TGTGCCAGCAGTGGACTAGCGGGGGGGGCAGATACGCAGTATTTT
TRBD1	TRBV6-6	TRBJ2-5	NA	CASSRTGDPHQETQYF	TGTGCCAGCAGTAGGACAGGGGATCCCCACCAAGAGACCCAGTACTTC
TRBD1	TRBV10-2	TRBJ2-7	NA	CASSENYADRATEQYF	TGCGCCAGCAGTGAGAATTACGCGGACAGGGCGACCGAGCAGTACTTC
TRBD1	TRBV11-2	TRBJ1-2	NA	CASSLQGATYGYTF	TGTGCCAGCAGCTTACAGGGGGCAACCTATGGCTACACCTTC
TRBD2	TRBV28	TRBJ2-1	NA	CASSTRLARTYNEQFF	TGTGCCAGCAGCACCCGACTAGCACGGACCTACAATGAGCAGTTCTTC
NA	TRBV4-3	TRBJ2-5	NA	CASSQVAVEETQYF	TGCGCCAGCAGCCAAGTGGCGGTGGAAGAGACCCAGTACTTC
NA	TRBV10-3	TRBJ2-5	NA	CAISPGRETQYF	TGTGCCATCAGCCCAGGGCGAGAGACCCAGTACTTC
NA	TRBV28	TRBJ1-1	few	CASSVQTATEAFF	TGTGCCAGCAGTGTACAGACGGCCACTGAAGCTTTCTTT
NA	TRBV28	TRBJ1-1	NA	CASSFRGLTDTEAFF	TGTGCCAGCAGTTTTAGGGGACTAACGGACACTGAAGCTTTCTTT
TRBD2	TRBV5-1	TRBJ2-3	NA	CASSLAGTRGTDTQYF	TGCGCCAGCAGCTTGGCCGGGACTAGGGGCACAGATACGCAGTATTTT
NA	TRBV28	TRBJ1-6	NA	CASSPLGNRFGSPLHF	TGTGCCAGCAGTCCACTTGGGAACAGGTTCGGTTCACCCCTCCACTTT
NA	TRBV14	TRBJ2-1	NA	CASSTQGNEQFF	TGTGCCAGCAGCACACAGGGAAATGAGCAGTTCTTC
NA	TRBV5-1	TRBJ1-4	NA	CASSSQGNSEKLFF	TGCGCCAGCAGTTCGCAGGGGAATAGTGAAAAACTGTTTTTT
NA	TRBV5-6	TRBJ1-5	NA	CASSLVGQTNQPQHF	TGTGCCAGCAGCTTGGTCGGACAGACAAATCAGCCCCAGCATTTT
NA	TRBV6-5	TRBJ1-2	NA	CASSYSGAAYGYTF	TGTGCCAGCAGTTACTCGGGGGCTGCCTATGGCTACACCTTC
TRBD1	TRBV5-4	TRBJ2-7	NA	CASSLGGQGTSEQYF	TGTGCCAGCAGCTTGGGGGGACAGGGAACGAGCGAGCAGTACTTC
NA	TRBV14	TRBJ2-5	NA	CASSPSWAGAIETQYF	TGTGCCAGCAGCCCCTCGTGGGCGGGGGCGATAGAGACCCAGTACTTC
TRBD1	TRBV27	TRBJ1-3	NA	CASSPDRANTIYF	TGTGCCAGCAGTCCGGACAGGGCCAACACCATATATTTT
TRBD1	TRBV5-1	TRBJ1-4	NA	CASSRGQGLEKLFF	TGCGCCAGCAGCCGGGGACAGGGATTAGAAAAACTGTTTTTT
NA	TRBV14	TRBJ1-2	NA	CASSQASGLSDYGYTF	TGTGCCAGCAGCCAAGCCAGCGGACTCTCGGACTATGGCTACACCTTC
NA	TRBV5-4	TRBJ1-6	once	CASSIRWETSSYNSPLHF	TGTGCCAGCAGCATCCGTTGGGAGACTAGCTCCTATAATTCACCCCTCCACTTT
TRBD1	TRBV6-5	TRBJ1-1	once	CASSYSPGGITEAFF	TGTGCCAGCAGTTACTCGCCAGGGGGGATCACTGAAGCTTTCTTT
TRBD1	TRBV19	TRBJ1-6	NA	CASSNTGDPYNSPLHF	TGTGCCAGTAGTAACACAGGGGATCCCTATAATTCACCCCTCCACTTT
NA	TRBV5-1	TRBJ1-1	NA	CASSLGSQMNTEAFF	TGCGCCAGCAGCTTGGGGTCTCAGATGAACACTGAAGCTTTCTTT
NA	TRBV5-1	TRBJ2-7	few	CASSLEQYYEQYF	TGCGCCAGCAGCTTGGAACAGTACTACGAGCAGTACTTC
NA	TRBV5-4	TRBJ1-1	NA	CASSFSKPMNTEAFF	TGTGCCAGCAGCTTCAGTAAACCCATGAACACTGAAGCTTTCTTT
TRBD2	TRBV5-6	TRBJ2-3	few	CASSVGGATDTQYF	TGTGCCAGCAGCGTCGGGGGGGCAACAGATACGCAGTATTTT
NA	TRBV2	TRBJ2-7	NA	CASRETGTTYEQYF	TGTGCCAGCAGAGAAACCGGGACAACCTACGAGCAGTACTTC
TRBD1	TRBV5-1	TRBJ2-7	NA	CASSLPLTGPSYEQYF	TGCGCCAGCAGCTTGCCGCTGACAGGGCCCTCCTACGAGCAGTACTTC
TRBD2	TRBV9	TRBJ2-1	NA	CASSVEASSGVGNEQFF	TGTGCCAGCAGCGTAGAGGCATCTAGCGGGGTCGGGAATGAGCAGTTCTTC
NA	TRBV2	TRBJ2-1	once	CASNPGGNEQFF	TGTGCCAGCAACCCGGGCGGGAATGAGCAGTTCTTC